The 18 T cell receptor beta chains given below trace back to one sample, sequenced in a study of T cell responses to AZD1222 COVID-19 vaccine (dated by TCRdb to about 2021). The time point label corresponds to: baseline before first vaccination. Library preparation employed the immunoSEQ multiplex PCR assay. TCRdb mirrors the immuneACCESS table, restricted to in-frame sequences. Some clones are absent from its copies; in checked studies, under half trace to an unresolved V gene, and the reason for the others is unknown. Counted in this sample were approximately 85,000 clones; approximately 87% of them appeared once. Roughly 7.6% of the sample lies in the top ten. The material was peripheral blood, obtained on day 0 of AZD1222 vaccination. The receptors come from an adult in good health.

V is TRBV18 and J is TRBJ1-3, with D tentatively TRBD1 (5 bases). The CDR3 length is 13 residues. CDR1 is KGHSH, CDR2 LQKENI, per germline. V was cut by 10 bases and J by 2 bases, with 12 bases left in between. The CDR3, as DNA: TGTGCCACCGACCGGGACGCTGGAAACACCATATATTTT. The encoded protein is CATDRDAGNTIYF.

The rearrangement joins TRBV29-1 to TRBJ2-7; TRBD1 agrees at 8 bases. Unmatched junction bases numbered 7, after V lost 6 bases and J lost 0 bases. Germline V gene lookup returns CDR1 SQVTM and CDR2 ANQGSEA. CDR3 length equals 14 residues. CDR3 nucleotide sequence: TGCAGCGTCGTTTGGGACAGGAGCTCCTACGAGCAGTACTTC. Encoded protein: CSVVWDRSSYEQYF.

The V gene is TRBV18, the J gene TRBJ1-1, with D uncertain. Germline values: CDR1 KGHSH, CDR2 LQKENI. The CDR3 totals 15 residues. The V end lost 1 base, the J end lost 0 bases, and 9 bases lay between the germline ends. In DNA, the CDR3 is TGTGCCAGCTCACCACAGGGCCTTATGAACACTGAAGCTTTCTTT. Its protein is CASSPQGLMNTEAFF.

The chain couples TRBV29-1 to TRBJ1-1; TRBD1 agrees at 7 bases. CDR3 length equals 15 residues. Germline loops: CDR1 SQVTM, CDR2 ANQGSEA. Unmatched junction bases numbered 10, after V lost 4 bases and J lost 2 bases. CDR3 protein: CSVGAGTALNTEAFF. Written as DNA, the CDR3 is TGCAGCGTTGGGGCCGGGACAGCTCTTAACACTGAAGCTTTCTTT.

This clone was detected only once. The genes are TRBV7-3 and TRBJ2-1; TRBD1 might be the D (6 bases). V lost 4 bases and J lost 4, with 8 bases in between. The V gene's germline CDR1 is SGHTA and CDR2 FQGTGA. This CDR3 is built from 13 residues. Here the CDR3 reads CASSSGHYNEQFF. The CDR3 DNA follows: TGTGCCAGCAGCTCGGGACATTACAATGAGCAGTTCTTC. The variable domain in full, with the rest retrieved from reference TRBV7-3 and TRBJ2-1, is GAGVSQTPSNKVTEKGKYVELRCDPISGHTALYWYRQSLGQGPEFLIYFQGTGAADDSGLPNDRFFAVRPEGSVSTLKIQRTERGDSAVYLCASSSGHYNEQFFGPGTRLTVL.

The CDR3 spells CATRNSQGKDDGYTF. The CDR3 region has the DNA TGTGCCACCAGGAATTCACAGGGGAAGGATGATGGCTACACCTTC. The V and J genes are TRBV24-1 and TRBJ1-2; TRBD1 agrees at 7 bases. Germline trimming cut 7 bases from V and 6 bases from J; bases unmatched to any gene: 13. The CDR3 has 15 residues. Germline assignment: CDR1 KGHDR and CDR2 SFDVKD.

The chain uses TRBV7-9 and TRBJ2-7; TRBD1 aligns across 7 bases. Trimming removed 1 base from V and 0 bases from J; junction bases left unmatched: 3. The CDR3 sequence is 15 residues long. Germline V gene lookup returns CDR1 SEHNR and CDR2 FQNEAQ (reference sequence). The CDR3 coding sequence is TGTGCCAGCAGCTTAGTGGCAGGGGGCTCCTACGAGCAGTACTTC. Its translation: CASSLVAGGSYEQYF.

The chain has TRBV5-8 and TRBJ2-7; 9 bases are a match to TRBD1. This CDR3 is built from 14 residues. Losses at the gene ends were 6 bases for V and 5 bases for J; bases not matched to a gene: 9. The germline V gene encodes CDR1 SGHTS and CDR2 YDEGEE. The CDR3 loop reads CASTSWTGDNEQYF. The CDR3 nucleotides read TGTGCCAGCACCTCCTGGACAGGGGACAACGAGCAGTACTTC.

The chain is built from TRBV10-1 and TRBJ1-5; unclear D gene. Per germline, CDR1 WNHNN and CDR2 SYGVQD (reference sequence). This CDR3 is built from 16 residues. The V and J ends lost 2 bases and 4 bases respectively, with 15 bases between them. In nucleotides, the CDR3 is TGCGCCAGCAGTGAGAAAACGATAGGGTCGAATCAGCCCCAGCATTTT. Protein sequence: CASSEKTIGSNQPQHF.

There are a few counts of this clone. This CDR3 reads CASSSYGEVTDTQYF. The CDR3 bases are TGTGCCAGTAGTTCGTACGGTGAGGTCACAGATACGCAGTATTTT. The rearrangement links TRBV19 to TRBJ2-3; D ambiguous. CDR1 is LNHDA, CDR2 SQIVND, per germline (reference sequence). Trimming left V 5 bases short and J 2 bases short, with 14 bases between. The CDR3 covers 15 residues. Looking up the rest from reference TRBV19 and TRBJ2-3 gives the full variable domain: DGGITQSPKYLFRKEGQNVTLSCEQNLNHDAMYWYRQDPGQGLRLIYYSQIVNDFQKGDIAEGYSVSREKKESFPLTVTSAQKNPTAFYLCASSSYGEVTDTQYFGPGTRLTVL.

The chain uses TRBV6-5 and TRBJ2-5, with a possible D match to TRBD1 (7 bases). The CDR3 is made up of 13 amino acids. Per the germline V gene, CDR1 is MNHEY and CDR2 is SVGAGI. The V and J ends lost 8 bases and 5 bases respectively, with 15 bases between them. Here the CDR3 reads CASGRQGGETQYF. CDR3 nucleotides: TGTGCCAGCGGGCGACAGGGAGGCGAGACCCAGTACTTC.

V gene TRBV7-2 combines with J gene TRBJ2-4; the match to TRBD2 covers 7 bases. The CDR3 extends over 13 amino acids. The V and J ends lost 6 bases and 1 base, in that order; junction bases with no gene match: 0. The germline gives CDR1 SGHTA, CDR2 FQGNSA. In DNA, the CDR3 is TGTGCCAGCAGGGGGGGGGCCAAAAACATTCAGTACTTC. It specifies CASRGGAKNIQYF.

This rearrangement joins TRBV10-1 to TRBJ1-5, with TRBD1 matching 7 bases. Germline CDR1 reads WNHNN; CDR2 reads SYGVQD (reference sequence). The V and J ends lost 6 bases and 6 bases, in that order; junction bases with no gene match: 8. This CDR3 has 14 amino acids. The CDR3 loop reads CASRFYRGGQPQHF. CDR3 DNA sequence: TGCGCCAGCAGATTCTACAGGGGAGGTCAGCCCCAGCATTTT.

The rearrangement uses TRBV6-5 and TRBJ1-1; the D gene is possibly TRBD1 (6 bases). CDR1 and CDR2 (germline): MNHEY, SVGAGI. V lost 0 bases and J lost 4, with 6 bases in between. This CDR3 is 13 amino acids long. The CDR3 sequence is CASSYSGGTEAFF. In DNA form, the CDR3 reads TGTGCCAGCAGTTACTCAGGGGGCACTGAAGCTTTCTTT.

The chain has TRBV5-1 and TRBJ2-3; 9 bases fit TRBD2. CDR1 SGHRS and CDR2 YFSETQ come from the germline V gene. V shed 0 bases and J 6 bases; nucleotides not matched to a gene: 11. The CDR3 consists of 17 residues. For the CDR3, the DNA is TGCGCCAGCAGCTTGGGAACGCTTAGCGGGAGTAAGGATACGCAGTATTTT. Its translation: CASSLGTLSGSKDTQYF.

This clone was seen only once. The rearrangement links TRBV7-3 to TRBJ2-3; 9 bases agree with TRBD2. J lost 3 bases, V lost 2 bases, and 6 bases had no gene match. The CDR3 spans 16 residues. Germline assignment: CDR1 SGHTA and CDR2 FQGTGA. CDR3 sequence reads: CASSLDPAGGTDTQYF. The CDR3 coding sequence is TGTGCCAGCAGCTTAGATCCAGCGGGAGGAACAGATACGCAGTATTTT. The full variable domain, its missing parts supplied by reference TRBV7-3 and TRBJ2-3, is GAGVSQTPSNKVTEKGKYVELRCDPISGHTALYWYRQSLGQGPEFLIYFQGTGAADDSGLPNDRFFAVRPEGSVSTLKIQRTERGDSAVYLCASSLDPAGGTDTQYFGPGTRLTVL.

The chain uses TRBV2 and TRBJ2-3; 10 bases are shared with TRBD1. The junction had 6 bases not matched to a gene; V was cut back by 6 bases and J by 3 bases. The CDR3 runs to 15 residues. Germline V gene data show CDR1 as SNHLY and CDR2 as FYNNEI. DNA for the CDR3: TGTGCCAGCAGCCTGGGACAGGGGAGAACAGATACGCAGTATTTT. This encodes CASSLGQGRTDTQYF. Filled out from reference TRBV2 and TRBJ2-3, the complete variable domain reads EPEVTQTPSHQVTQMGQEVILRCVPISNHLYFYWYRQILGQKVEFLVSFYNNEISEKSEIFDDQFSVERPDGSNFTLKIRSTKLEDSAMYFCASSLGQGRTDTQYFGPGTRLTVL.

The genes are TRBV5-8 and TRBJ1-6; D not resolved. Trimming took off 2 bases at V and 10 bases at J, with 10 bases between the two ends. This CDR3 has 13 residues. The germline V gene has CDR1 SGHTS and CDR2 YDEGEE. The CDR3 DNA is TGTGCCAGCAGCTTAGGGATGGGATCACCCCTCCACTTT. Its translation: CASSLGMGSPLHF.